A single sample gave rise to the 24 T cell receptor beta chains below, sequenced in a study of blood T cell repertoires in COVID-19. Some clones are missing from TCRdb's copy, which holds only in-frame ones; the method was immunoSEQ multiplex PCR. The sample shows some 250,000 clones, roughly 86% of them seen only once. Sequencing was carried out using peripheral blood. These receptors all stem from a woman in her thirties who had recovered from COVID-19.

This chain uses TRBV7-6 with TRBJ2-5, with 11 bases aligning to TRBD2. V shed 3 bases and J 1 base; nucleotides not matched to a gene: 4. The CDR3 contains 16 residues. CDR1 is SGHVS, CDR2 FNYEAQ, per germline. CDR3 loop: CASSLGLAVIQETQYF. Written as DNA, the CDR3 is TGTGCCAGCAGCTTGGGACTAGCGGTAATCCAAGAGACCCAGTACTTC.

The CDR3 reads CASGSGLFGYTF. In DNA form, the CDR3 reads TGCGCCAGCGGGTCGGGGTTATTCGGCTACACCTTC. The chain uses TRBV4-1 and TRBJ1-2; unclear D gene. V was shortened by 8 bases and J by 8 bases, with 15 bases between the two germline ends. Per the germline V gene, CDR1 is MGHRA and CDR2 is YSYEKL. This CDR3 contains 12 residues.

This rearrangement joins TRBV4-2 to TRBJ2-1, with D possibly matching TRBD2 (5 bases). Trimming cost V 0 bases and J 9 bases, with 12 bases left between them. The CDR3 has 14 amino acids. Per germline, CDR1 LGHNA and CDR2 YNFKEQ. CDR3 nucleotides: TGTGCCAGCAGCCAAGAGGGTAGGAGCGGTGAGCAGTTCTTC. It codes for CASSQEGRSGEQFF.

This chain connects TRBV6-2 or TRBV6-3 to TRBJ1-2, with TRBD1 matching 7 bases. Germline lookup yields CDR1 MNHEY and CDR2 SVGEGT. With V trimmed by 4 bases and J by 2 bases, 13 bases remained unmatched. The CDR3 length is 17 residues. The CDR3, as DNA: TGTGCCAGCAGTTTGCGCGCCGGGACAGCTGTCAACTATGGCTACACCTTC. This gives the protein CASSLRAGTAVNYGYTF.

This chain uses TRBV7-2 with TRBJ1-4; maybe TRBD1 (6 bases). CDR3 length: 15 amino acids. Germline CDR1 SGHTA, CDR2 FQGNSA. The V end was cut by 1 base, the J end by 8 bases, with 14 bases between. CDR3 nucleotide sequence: TGTGCCAGCAGCTTAGGTCACAGGGTAGGAGAAAAACTGTTTTTT. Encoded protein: CASSLGHRVGEKLFF.

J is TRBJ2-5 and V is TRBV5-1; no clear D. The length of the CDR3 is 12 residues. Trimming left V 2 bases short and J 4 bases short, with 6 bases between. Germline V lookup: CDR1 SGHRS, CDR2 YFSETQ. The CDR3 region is CASSFGRETQYF. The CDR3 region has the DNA TGCGCCAGCAGCTTTGGGCGAGAGACCCAGTACTTC.

Written as DNA, the CDR3 is TGTGCCAGCAGCGAACTCCCTAATGAAAAACTGTTTTTT. It translates to CASSELPNEKLFF. J is TRBJ1-4 and V is TRBV2; D uncertain. V lost 6 bases to trimming and J lost 3 bases, with 8 bases between them. CDR1 is SNHLY, CDR2 FYNNEI, per germline. The CDR3 is 13 amino acids.

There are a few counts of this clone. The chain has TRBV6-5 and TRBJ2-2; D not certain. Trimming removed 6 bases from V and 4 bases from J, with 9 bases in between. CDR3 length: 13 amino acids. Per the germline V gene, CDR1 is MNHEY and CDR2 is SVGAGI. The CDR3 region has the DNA TGTGCCAGCAGCACGCACAGCACCGGGGAGCTGTTTTTT. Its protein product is CASSTHSTGELFF.

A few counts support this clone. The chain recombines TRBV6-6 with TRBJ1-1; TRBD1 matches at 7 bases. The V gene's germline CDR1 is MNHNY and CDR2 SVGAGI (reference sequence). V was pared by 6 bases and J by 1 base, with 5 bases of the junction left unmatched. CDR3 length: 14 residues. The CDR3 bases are TGTGCCAGCAGGGTACAGGGGAAGAACACTGAAGCTTTCTTT. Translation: CASRVQGKNTEAFF.

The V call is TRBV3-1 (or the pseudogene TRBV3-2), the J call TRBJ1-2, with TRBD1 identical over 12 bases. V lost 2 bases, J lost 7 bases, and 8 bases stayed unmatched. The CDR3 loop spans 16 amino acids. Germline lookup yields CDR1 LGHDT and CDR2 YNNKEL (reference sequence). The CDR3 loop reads CASSQLSGTGGGGYTF. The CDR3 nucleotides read TGTGCCAGCAGCCAACTGTCCGGGACAGGGGGCGGTGGCTACACCTTC.

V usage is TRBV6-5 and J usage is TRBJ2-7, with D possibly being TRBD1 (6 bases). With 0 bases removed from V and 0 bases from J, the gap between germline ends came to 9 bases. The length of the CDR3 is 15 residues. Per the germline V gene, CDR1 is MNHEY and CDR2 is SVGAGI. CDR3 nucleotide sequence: TGTGCCAGCAGTTACTCGGGACAAACCTCCTACGAGCAGTACTTC. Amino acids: CASSYSGQTSYEQYF.

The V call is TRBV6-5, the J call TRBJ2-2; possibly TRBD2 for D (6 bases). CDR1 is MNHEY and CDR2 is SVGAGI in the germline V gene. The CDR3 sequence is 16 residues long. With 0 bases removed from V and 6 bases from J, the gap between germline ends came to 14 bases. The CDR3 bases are TGTGCCAGCAGTTACTCCGGGACTGGGCTTCCCGGGGAGCTGTTTTTT. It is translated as CASSYSGTGLPGELFF.

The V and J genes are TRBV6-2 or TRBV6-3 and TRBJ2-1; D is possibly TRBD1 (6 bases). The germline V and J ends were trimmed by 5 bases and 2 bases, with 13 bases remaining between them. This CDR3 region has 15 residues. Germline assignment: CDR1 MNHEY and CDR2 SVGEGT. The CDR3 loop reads CASSDQGITYNEQFF. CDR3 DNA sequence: TGTGCCAGCAGTGACCAGGGGATTACCTACAATGAGCAGTTCTTC.

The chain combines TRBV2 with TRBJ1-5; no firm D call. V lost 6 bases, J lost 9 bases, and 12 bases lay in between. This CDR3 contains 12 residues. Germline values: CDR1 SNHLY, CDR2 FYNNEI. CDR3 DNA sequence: TGTGCCAGCAGGGCGGGATCTGGGCCCCAGCATTTT. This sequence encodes CASRAGSGPQHF.

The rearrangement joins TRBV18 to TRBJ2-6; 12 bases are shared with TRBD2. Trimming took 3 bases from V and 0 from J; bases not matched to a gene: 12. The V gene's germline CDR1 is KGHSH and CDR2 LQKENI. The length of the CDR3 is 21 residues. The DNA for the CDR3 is TGTGCCAGCTCACCCCCGATCAGACTAGCGGGGGCCTCCTCTGGGGCCAACGTCCTGACTTTC. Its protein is CASSPPIRLAGASSGANVLTF.

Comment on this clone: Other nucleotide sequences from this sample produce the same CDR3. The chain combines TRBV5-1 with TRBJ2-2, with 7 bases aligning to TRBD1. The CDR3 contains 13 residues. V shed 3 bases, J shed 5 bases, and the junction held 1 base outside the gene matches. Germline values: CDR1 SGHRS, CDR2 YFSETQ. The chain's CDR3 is CASSSQGTGELFF. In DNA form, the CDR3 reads TGCGCCAGCAGCTCACAGGGGACCGGGGAGCTGTTTTTT.

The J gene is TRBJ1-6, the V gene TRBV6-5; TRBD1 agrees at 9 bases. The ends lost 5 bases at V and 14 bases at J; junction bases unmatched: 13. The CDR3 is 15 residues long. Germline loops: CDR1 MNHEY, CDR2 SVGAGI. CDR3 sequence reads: CASSTHRGRGSTLHF. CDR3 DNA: TGTGCCAGCAGTACCCACAGGGGGCGCGGGTCAACCCTCCACTTT.

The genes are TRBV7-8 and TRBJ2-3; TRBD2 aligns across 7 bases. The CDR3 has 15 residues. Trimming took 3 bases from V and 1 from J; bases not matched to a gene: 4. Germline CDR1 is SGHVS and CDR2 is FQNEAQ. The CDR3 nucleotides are TGTGCCAGCAGCTTTGGAAGCGGGGGCACAGATACGCAGTATTTT. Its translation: CASSFGSGGTDTQYF.

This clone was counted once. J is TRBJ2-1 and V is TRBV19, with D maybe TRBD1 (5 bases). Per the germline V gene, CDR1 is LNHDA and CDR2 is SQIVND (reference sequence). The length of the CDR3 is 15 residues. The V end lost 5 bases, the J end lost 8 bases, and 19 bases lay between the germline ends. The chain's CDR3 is CASSHRSTGNDEQFF. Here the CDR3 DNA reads TGTGCCAGTAGTCATCGGTCCACAGGCAACGATGAGCAGTTCTTC.

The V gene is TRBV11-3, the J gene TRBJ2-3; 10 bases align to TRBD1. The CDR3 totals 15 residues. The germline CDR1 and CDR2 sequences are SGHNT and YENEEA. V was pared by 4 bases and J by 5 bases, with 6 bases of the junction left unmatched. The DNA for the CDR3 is TGTGCCAGCAGCTCGGGGACAGGGGTGGGAGATACGCAGTATTTT. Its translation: CASSSGTGVGDTQYF.

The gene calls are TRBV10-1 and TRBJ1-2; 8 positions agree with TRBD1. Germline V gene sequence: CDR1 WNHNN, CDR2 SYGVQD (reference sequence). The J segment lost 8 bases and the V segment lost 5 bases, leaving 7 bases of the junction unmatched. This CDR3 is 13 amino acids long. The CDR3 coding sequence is TGCGCCAGCAGTCCCCGGACAGGGCAAGGCTACACCTTC. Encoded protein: CASSPRTGQGYTF.

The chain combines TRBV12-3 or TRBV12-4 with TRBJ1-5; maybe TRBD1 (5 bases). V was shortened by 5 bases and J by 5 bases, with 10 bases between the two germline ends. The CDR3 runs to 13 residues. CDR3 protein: CASSPDSYQPQHF. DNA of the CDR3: TGTGCCAGCAGTCCAGACAGCTATCAGCCCCAGCATTTT.

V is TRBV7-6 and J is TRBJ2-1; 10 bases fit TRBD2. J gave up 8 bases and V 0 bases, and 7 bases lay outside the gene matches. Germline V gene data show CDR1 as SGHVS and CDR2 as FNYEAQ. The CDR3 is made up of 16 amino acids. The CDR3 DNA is TGTGCCAGCAGCTTAGCGCCCAGCGGGGGGGCCCATGAGCAGTTCTTC. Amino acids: CASSLAPSGGAHEQFF.

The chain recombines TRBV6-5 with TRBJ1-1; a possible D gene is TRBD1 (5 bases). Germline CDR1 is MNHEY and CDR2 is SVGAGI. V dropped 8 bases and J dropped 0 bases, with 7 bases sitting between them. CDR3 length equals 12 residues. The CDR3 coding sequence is TGTGCCAGCGAAGGGGTGAACACTGAAGCTTTCTTT. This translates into CASEGVNTEAFF.